The clone carrying this TCR beta chain was seen many times. Antigen specificity is unknown. This sample was included in a study of read filtering for tumor transcriptome and immune sequencing. Study outcomes and limitations: About 81.9% of IR-seq clonotypes had a single read, yet these held around 3.5% of reads. This fraction held mixed bone marrow immune cells after CD138-negative sorting.

This library used about 400 ng RNA and molecular barcoded adaptors spanning alpha/delta and beta/gamma chains. Using its own MiXCR run on the reads, TCRdb lists one record per CDR3 protein. In the table there are approximately 43,000 distinct CDR3 sequences, 13% of which are singletons. The sequencing input was a population of CD138-negative cells sorted from bone marrow. The TCR sequence derives from a donor at least 40 years old with multiple myeloma.

The CDR3 protein is CATPARAGGANVLTF. The CDR3 nucleotides read TGTGCCACCCCAGCTCGAGCAGGTGGGGCCAACGTCCTGACTTTC. This chain uses TRBV10-3 with TRBJ2-6, with D hard to call. CDR3 length: 15 residues. V was shortened by 10 bases and J by 3 bases, with 16 bases between the two germline ends. Germline V gives CDR1 ENHRY, CDR2 SYGVKD.